The 31 T cell receptor beta chains in this list originate from one sample, sequenced in a study of technical replicates of blood from several donors. Clones were read by immunoSEQ multiplex PCR, and TCRdb kept only the in-frame ones, dropping some. Counted here are 45,000 to 60,000 clones, less than 95% occurring once; the ten biggest clones make up 2.5% to 3.5%. Sequencing was done on a sample of PBMCs. These TCRs come from a human donor in good health. Some clones in this sample may be carry-over from other donors' samples.

The chain links TRBV6-6 to TRBJ2-7, with D possibly being TRBD2 (5 bases). Trimming removed 5 bases from V and 7 bases from J, with 15 bases in between. This CDR3 is 13 amino acids long. The germline gives CDR1 MNHNY, CDR2 SVGAGI (reference sequence). CDR3 sequence reads: CASSKDSNGEQYF. The DNA of the CDR3 is TGTGCCAGCAGTAAGGACTCAAACGGGGAGCAGTACTTC.

This sequence joins TRBV5-6 and TRBJ2-7; weak D call: TRBD2 (6 bases). This CDR3 spans 14 amino acids. Per germline, CDR1 SGHDT and CDR2 YYEEEE. The V end lost 1 base, the J end lost 6 bases, and 14 bases lay between the germline ends. CDR3 sequence reads: CASSLSGSGFEQYF. In nucleotides, the CDR3 is TGTGCCAGCAGCTTGTCCGGGAGTGGGTTCGAGCAGTACTTC.

This clone came up once. The chain employs TRBV9 and TRBJ2-3; TRBD2 aligns across 7 bases. Germline trimming cut 0 bases from V and 3 bases from J; bases unmatched to any gene: 4. From germline, CDR1 is SGDLS and CDR2 YYNGEE. The CDR3 runs 15 residues. This CDR3 reads CASSVGLAVTDTQYF. DNA of the CDR3: TGTGCCAGCAGCGTAGGTCTAGCGGTTACAGATACGCAGTATTTT.

The rearrangement joins TRBV30 to TRBJ2-6; perhaps TRBD1 as D (6 bases). The germline gives CDR1 GTSNPN, CDR2 SVGIG (reference sequence). The CDR3 consists of 15 residues. Trimming took 4 bases from V and 1 from J, leaving 11 bases between them. CDR3 nucleotides: TGTGCCTGGATTGCACAGGGATCTGGGGCCAACGTCCTGACTTTC. Amino acids: CAWIAQGSGANVLTF. The whole variable domain, remainder taken from reference TRBV30 and TRBJ2-6, is SQTIHQWPATLVQPVGSPLSLECTVEGTSNPNLYWYRQAAGRGLQLLFYSVGIGQISSEVPQNLSASRPQDRQFILSSKKLLLSDSGFYLCAWIAQGSGANVLTFGAGSRLTVL.

The rearrangement uses TRBV7-9 and TRBJ2-5; D is unclear. The CDR3 totals 12 residues. Germline V gene data show CDR1 as SEHNR and CDR2 as FQNEAQ (reference sequence). The V gene lost 3 bases and the J gene lost 5 bases, with 7 bases spanning the gap. CDR3 sequence: CASSFTSETQYF. Here the CDR3 DNA reads TGTGCCAGCAGCTTTACCAGTGAGACCCAGTACTTC.

The chain is built from TRBV29-1 and TRBJ2-1; a possible D gene is TRBD1 (5 bases). Trimming removed 4 bases from V and 0 bases from J, with 13 bases in between. CDR3 size: 15 residues. From germline, CDR1 is SQVTM and CDR2 ANQGSEA. This CDR3 reads CSVVDKHSSYNEQFF. As DNA, the CDR3 is TGCAGCGTTGTGGACAAACATAGCTCCTACAATGAGCAGTTCTTC.

This clone was seen just once. This rearrangement joins TRBV30 to TRBJ1-1; 9 positions agree with TRBD1. Losses at the gene ends were 0 bases for V and 5 bases for J; bases not matched to a gene: 7. The CDR3 consists of 15 residues. CDR1 GTSNPN and CDR2 SVGIG come from the germline V gene (reference sequence). CDR3 nucleotide sequence: TGTGCCTGGAGTGTAGGGGACAGGGATGTAACTGAAGCTTTCTTT. This codes for CAWSVGDRDVTEAFF. Looking up the rest from reference TRBV30 and TRBJ1-1 gives the full variable domain: SQTIHQWPATLVQPVGSPLSLECTVEGTSNPNLYWYRQAAGRGLQLLFYSVGIGQISSEVPQNLSASRPQDRQFILSSKKLLLSDSGFYLCAWSVGDRDVTEAFFGQGTRLTVV.

A word on this clone: The sample carries other DNA sequences with the same CDR3. The DNA of the CDR3 is TGTGCCAGCAGCCACGGTGATCACGAGCAGTACTTC. Amino acids: CASSHGDHEQYF. V and J are TRBV7-9 and TRBJ2-7; D unclear. The germline gives CDR1 SEHNR, CDR2 FQNEAQ (reference sequence). The CDR3 totals 12 residues. The V end lost 5 bases, the J end lost 5 bases, and 10 bases lay between the germline ends. The full variable domain, in which reference TRBV7-9 and TRBJ2-7 provide the parts outside the CDR3, is DTGVSQNPRHKITKRGQNVTFRCDPISEHNRLYWYRQTLGQGPEFLTYFQNEAQLEKSRLLSDRFSAERPKGSFSTLEIQRTEQGDSAMYLCASSHGDHEQYFGPGTRLTVT.

V is TRBV30 and J is TRBJ2-1, with a tentative D call TRBD2 (6 bases). The germline V and J ends were trimmed by 5 bases and 9 bases, with 17 bases remaining between them. CDR1 GTSNPN and CDR2 SVGIG come from the germline V gene (reference sequence). The CDR3 covers 13 residues. The DNA of the CDR3 is TGTGCCTGGGTGGACTACCCCGGGGGTGAGCAGTTCTTC. Amino acids: CAWVDYPGGEQFF.

This sequence joins TRBV7-6 and TRBJ2-4; 9 positions agree with TRBD2. Germline values: CDR1 SGHVS, CDR2 FNYEAQ. CDR3 length equals 18 residues. V lost 3 bases to trimming and J lost 1 base; unmatched junction nucleotides: 10. This CDR3 is CASSLGYVREGAKNIQYF. CDR3 coding DNA: TGTGCCAGCAGCTTGGGCTATGTGCGGGAGGGGGCCAAAAACATTCAGTACTTC.

V and J are TRBV6-6 and TRBJ2-3; maybe TRBD1 (6 bases). Trimming took 6 bases from V and 1 from J, leaving 11 bases between them. Germline V gene data show CDR1 as MNHNY and CDR2 as SVGAGI (reference sequence). This CDR3 contains 14 residues. The CDR3 region is CASSPGQGTDTQYF. In DNA form, the CDR3 reads TGTGCCAGCAGCCCGGGACAAGGCACAGATACGCAGTATTTT.

The rearrangement joins TRBV7-7 to TRBJ2-1; D perhaps matches TRBD2 (6 bases). The CDR3 contains 15 residues. Germline values: CDR1 SSHAT, CDR2 FNYEAQ (reference sequence). With 5 bases removed from V and 3 bases from J, the gap between germline ends came to 14 bases. This CDR3 is CASSEGAGRYNEQFF. DNA of the CDR3: TGTGCCAGCAGCGAGGGCGCGGGGCGCTACAATGAGCAGTTCTTC.

The rearrangement joins TRBV15 to TRBJ2-7; D is uncertain. The CDR3 runs to 13 residues. Trimming cost V 1 base and J 4 bases, with 8 bases left between them. Germline CDR1 is LNHNV and CDR2 is YYDKDF (reference sequence). CDR3: CATSRVGVYEQYF. DNA of the CDR3: TGTGCCACCAGCAGAGTGGGCGTATACGAGCAGTACTTC. Together with reference TRBV15 and TRBJ2-7, the CDR3 gives the full variable domain: DAMVIQNPRYQVTQFGKPVTLSCSQTLNHNVMYWYQQKSSQAPKLLFHYYDKDFNNEADTPDNFQSRRPNTSFCFLDIRSPGLGDTAMYLCATSRVGVYEQYFGPGTRLTVT.

V usage is TRBV9 and J usage is TRBJ2-3; the match to TRBD2 covers 11 bases. Per germline, CDR1 SGDLS and CDR2 YYNGEE. After removal of 4 bases from V and 6 bases from J, the junction contained 1 base not matched to a gene. The CDR3 runs to 13 residues. The CDR3, as DNA: TGTGCCAGCAGCCCTAGCGGGGGGGATACGCAGTATTTT. Protein sequence: CASSPSGGDTQYF.

V gene TRBV2 combines with J gene TRBJ2-7, with D maybe TRBD2 (5 bases). V was shortened by 4 bases and J by 3 bases, with 7 bases between the two germline ends. CDR1 and CDR2 (germline): SNHLY, FYNNEI. The CDR3 is 12 amino acids. CDR3 sequence: CASSAGNYEQYF. CDR3 nucleotide sequence: TGTGCCAGCAGTGCGGGAAACTACGAGCAGTACTTC. Together with reference TRBV2 and TRBJ2-7, the CDR3 gives the full variable domain: EPEVTQTPSHQVTQMGQEVILRCVPISNHLYFYWYRQILGQKVEFLVSFYNNEISEKSEIFDDQFSVERPDGSNFTLKIRSTKLEDSAMYFCASSAGNYEQYFGPGTRLTVT.

The chain couples TRBV4-3 to TRBJ2-2; 7 positions agree with TRBD2. Germline CDR1 reads LGHNA; CDR2 reads YSLEER. This CDR3 comprises 14 residues. V trimming: 0 bases; J trimming: 7 bases; junction bases outside the gene matches: 2. CDR3 sequence: CASSQEPGGGELFF. The CDR3 DNA reads as TGCGCCAGCAGCCAAGAACCGGGGGGCGGGGAGCTGTTTTTT.

The chain has TRBV12-5 and TRBJ2-7; TRBD2 is a possible D gene (7 bases). CDR1 and CDR2 (germline): LGHNT, FRNRAP. CDR3 size: 21 residues. Trimming shortened V by 0 bases and J by 6 bases, and 33 bases separated the two germline ends. The chain's CDR3 is CASGLVTWGGAELIRAGEQYF. CDR3 nucleotide sequence: TGTGCTAGTGGTTTGGTAACCTGGGGGGGGGCGGAGCTGATTAGGGCGGGCGAGCAGTACTTC.

This rearrangement joins TRBV9 to TRBJ2-5; 8 bases line up with TRBD2. Per germline, CDR1 SGDLS and CDR2 YYNGEE. The CDR3 length is 13 residues. The junction had 6 bases not matched to a gene; V was cut back by 3 bases and J by 8 bases. CDR3: CASSEGSGSTQYF. The CDR3 DNA reads TGTGCCAGCAGCGAGGGGAGCGGGAGTACCCAGTACTTC.

The chain joins TRBV30 to TRBJ2-7, with 7 bases fitting TRBD2. V was clipped by 1 base and J by 7 bases; unmatched bases: 7. Per germline, CDR1 GTSNPN and CDR2 SVGIG (reference sequence). The CDR3 covers 13 residues. The CDR3 protein is CAWSEMGGFEQYF. The CDR3 bases are TGTGCCTGGAGTGAAATGGGGGGGTTTGAGCAGTACTTC.

The CDR3 sequence: CASSLRGKGEAFF. The CDR3 nucleotides are TGTGCCAGCAGCCTACGGGGGAAGGGTGAAGCTTTCTTT. J is TRBJ1-1 and V is TRBV6-4, with D maybe TRBD1 (5 bases). The germline CDR1 and CDR2 sequences are MRHNA and SNTAGT. Trimming left V 6 bases short and J 7 bases short, with 15 bases between. The CDR3 is 13 residues long.

Written as DNA, the CDR3 is TGTGCCAGCAGGCAAAACAGGGGGGGCAATCAGCCCCAGCATTTT. As protein: CASRQNRGGNQPQHF. V is TRBV11-1 and J is TRBJ1-5, with 8 bases identical to TRBD1. After removal of 6 bases from V and 2 bases from J, the junction contained 6 bases not matched to a gene. CDR1 is SGHAT, CDR2 FQDESV, per germline (reference sequence). This CDR3 region has 15 residues. The variable domain in full, with the rest retrieved from reference TRBV11-1 and TRBJ1-5, is EAEVAQSPRYKITEKSQAVAFWCDPISGHATLYWYRQILGQGPELLVQFQDESVVDDSQLPKDRFSAERLKGVDSTLKIQPAELGDSAMYLCASRQNRGGNQPQHFGDGTRLSIL.

The chain uses TRBV6-5 and TRBJ1-1; D may be TRBD1 (5 bases). Germline CDR1 and CDR2: MNHEY and SVGAGI. V lost 6 bases to trimming and J lost 3 bases, with 14 bases between them. This CDR3 spans 14 amino acids. This chain's CDR3 is CASRPGGGYTEAFF. In DNA form, the CDR3 reads TGTGCCAGCAGGCCTGGCGGGGGATACACTGAAGCTTTCTTT.

The V call is TRBV7-8, the J call TRBJ1-3; D is unclear. The V and J ends lost 2 bases and 0 bases respectively, with 8 bases between them. Germline CDR1 SGHVS, CDR2 FQNEAQ. The CDR3 is made up of 15 amino acids. The CDR3 DNA follows: TGTGCCAGCAGCTTACAGGAAATCTCTGGAAACACCATATATTTT. The encoded protein is CASSLQEISGNTIYF. The whole variable domain, remainder taken from reference TRBV7-8 and TRBJ1-3, is GAGVSQSPRYKVAKRGQDVALRCDPISGHVSLFWYQQALGQGPEFLTYFQNEAQLDKSGLPSDRFFAERPEGSVSTLKIQRTQQEDSAVYLCASSLQEISGNTIYFGEGSWLTVV.

A single count supports this clone. The chain joins TRBV2 to TRBJ2-3; no clear D gene. The CDR3 consists of 14 residues. Trimming removed 4 bases from V and 4 bases from J, with 12 bases in between. Germline V CDR1 and CDR2: SNHLY, FYNNEI. The CDR3 loop is CASSARSIADTQYF. Written as DNA, the CDR3 is TGTGCCAGCAGTGCCCGGAGTATCGCAGATACGCAGTATTTT.

The chain combines TRBV6-4 with TRBJ2-7; a possible D gene is TRBD2 (6 bases). This CDR3 comprises 16 residues. Per the germline V gene, CDR1 is MRHNA and CDR2 is SNTAGT. The germline V and J ends were trimmed by 6 bases and 5 bases, with 23 bases remaining between them. The CDR3 DNA follows: TGTGCCAGCAGCCCCACGAGGAGCGGGCATCGCGACGAGCAGTACTTC. This encodes CASSPTRSGHRDEQYF.

This clone was detected a few times. The CDR3 here is CASSFEGQGWEKLFF. The CDR3 nucleotides read TGTGCCAGCAGCTTTGAGGGACAGGGTTGGGAAAAACTGTTTTTT. This chain joins TRBV5-5 and TRBJ1-4, with 9 bases fitting TRBD1. Germline V CDR1 and CDR2: SGHKS, YYEKEE (reference sequence). Germline trimming cut 2 bases from V and 8 bases from J; bases unmatched to any gene: 7. CDR3 size: 15 residues.

This chain links TRBV7-8 with TRBJ2-1, with TRBD2 matching 8 bases. Germline V gene sequence: CDR1 SGHVS, CDR2 FQNEAQ. This CDR3 spans 14 amino acids. V gave up 2 bases and J gave up 7 bases; unmatched junction bases: 4. DNA of the CDR3: TGTGCCAGCAGCTTAACGGGGGGGAGGAATGAGCAGTTCTTC. Protein sequence: CASSLTGGRNEQFF.

The chain is built from TRBV5-6 and TRBJ2-1; a possible D gene is TRBD1 (5 bases). Trimming removed 3 bases from V and 9 bases from J, with 13 bases in between. The CDR3 length is 13 residues. Per germline, CDR1 SGHDT and CDR2 YYEEEE. CDR3 sequence (DNA): TGTGCCAGCAGCTCAACCGGACATGTTGAGCAGTTCTTC. It yields the protein CASSSTGHVEQFF.

The chain joins TRBV29-1 to TRBJ2-3, with D possibly TRBD1 on 5 matching bases. This CDR3 has 11 residues. V lost 7 bases, J lost 6 bases, and 11 bases lay in between. CDR1 and CDR2 from the germline V gene are SQVTM and ANQGSEA. This CDR3 is CSGTTGDTQYF. The CDR3 DNA reads as TGCAGCGGGACAACTGGTGATACGCAGTATTTT.

V and J are TRBV6-5 and TRBJ1-6; perhaps TRBD1 as D (5 bases). Germline lookup yields CDR1 MNHEY and CDR2 SVGAGI. The ends were cut back, 3 bases at V and 8 bases at J, with 11 bases in the middle. CDR3 length equals 14 residues. In DNA, the CDR3 is TGTGCCAGCAGTTATGGGGGGATCTATTCACCCCTCCACTTT. It is translated as CASSYGGIYSPLHF.

The rearrangement links TRBV4-2 to TRBJ2-7, with a tentative D call TRBD2 (5 bases). The germline CDR1 and CDR2 sequences are LGHNA and YNFKEQ. Trimming took off 6 bases at V and 2 bases at J, with 14 bases between the two ends. The CDR3 extends over 14 amino acids. CDR3 sequence reads: CASRPDEGPYEQYF. The CDR3 DNA reads as TGTGCCAGCAGACCCGACGAGGGCCCCTACGAGCAGTACTTC.